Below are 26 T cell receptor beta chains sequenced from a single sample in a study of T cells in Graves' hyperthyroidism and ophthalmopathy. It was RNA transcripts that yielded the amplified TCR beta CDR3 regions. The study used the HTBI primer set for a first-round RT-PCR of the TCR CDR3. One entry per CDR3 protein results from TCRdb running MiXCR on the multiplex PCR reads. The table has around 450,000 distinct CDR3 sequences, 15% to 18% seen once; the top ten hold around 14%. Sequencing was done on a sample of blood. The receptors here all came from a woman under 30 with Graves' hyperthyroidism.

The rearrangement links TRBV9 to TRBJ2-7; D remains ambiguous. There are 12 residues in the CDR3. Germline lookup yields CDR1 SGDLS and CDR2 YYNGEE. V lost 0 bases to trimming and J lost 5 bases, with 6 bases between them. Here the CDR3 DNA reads TGTGCCAGCAGCGTAGACCAACACGAGCAGTACTTC. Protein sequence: CASSVDQHEQYF. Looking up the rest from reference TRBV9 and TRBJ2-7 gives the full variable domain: DSGVTQTPKHLITATGQRVTLRCSPRSGDLSVYWYQQSLDQGLQFLIQYYNGEERAKGNILERFSAQQFPDLHSELNLSSLELGDSALYFCASSVDQHEQYFGPGTRLTVT.

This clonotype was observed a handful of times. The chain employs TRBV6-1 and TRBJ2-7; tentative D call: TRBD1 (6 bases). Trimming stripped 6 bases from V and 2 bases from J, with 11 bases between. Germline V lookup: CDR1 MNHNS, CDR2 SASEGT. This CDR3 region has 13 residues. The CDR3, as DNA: TGTGCCAGCAGCACAGGGTCCCCCTACGAGCAGTACTTC. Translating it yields CASSTGSPYEQYF.

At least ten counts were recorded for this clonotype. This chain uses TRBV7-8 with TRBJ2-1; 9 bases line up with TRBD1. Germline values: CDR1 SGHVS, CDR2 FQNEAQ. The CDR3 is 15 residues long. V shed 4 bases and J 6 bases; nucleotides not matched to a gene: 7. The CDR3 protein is CASSSRQGGGNEQFF. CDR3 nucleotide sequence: TGTGCCAGCAGCTCCCGACAGGGGGGAGGCAATGAGCAGTTCTTC.

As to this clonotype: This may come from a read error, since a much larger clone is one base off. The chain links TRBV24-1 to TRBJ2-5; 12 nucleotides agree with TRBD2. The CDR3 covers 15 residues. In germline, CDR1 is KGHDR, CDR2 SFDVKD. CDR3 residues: CGTSDRLAGDQTQYF. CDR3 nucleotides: TGTGGCACCAGTGACCGACTAGCGGGGGACCAGACCCAGTACTTC.

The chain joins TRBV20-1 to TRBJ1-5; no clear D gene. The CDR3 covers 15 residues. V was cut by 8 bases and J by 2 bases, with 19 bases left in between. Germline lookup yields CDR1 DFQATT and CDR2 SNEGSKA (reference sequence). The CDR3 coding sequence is TGCAGTACCGCTTCGGGAAGGCCGGGCAATCAGCCCCAGCATTTT. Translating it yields CSTASGRPGNQPQHF.

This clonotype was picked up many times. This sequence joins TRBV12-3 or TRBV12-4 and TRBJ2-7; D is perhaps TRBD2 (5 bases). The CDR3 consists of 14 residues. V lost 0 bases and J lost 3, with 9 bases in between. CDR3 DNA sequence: TGTGCCAGCAGTTTAGCAGCGGATCACTACGAGCAGTACTTC. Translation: CASSLAADHYEQYF.

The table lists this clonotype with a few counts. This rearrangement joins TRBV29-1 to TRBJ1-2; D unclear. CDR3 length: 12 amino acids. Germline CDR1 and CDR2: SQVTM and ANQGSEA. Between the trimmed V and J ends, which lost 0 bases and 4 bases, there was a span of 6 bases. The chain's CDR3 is CSVEDWSYGYTF. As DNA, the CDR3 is TGCAGCGTTGAAGATTGGAGCTATGGCTACACCTTC.

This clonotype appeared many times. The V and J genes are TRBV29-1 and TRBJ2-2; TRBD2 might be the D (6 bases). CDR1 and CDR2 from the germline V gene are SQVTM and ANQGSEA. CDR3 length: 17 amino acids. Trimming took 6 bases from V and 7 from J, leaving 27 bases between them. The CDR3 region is CSVDTRRGATGGGELFF. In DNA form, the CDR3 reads TGCAGCGTCGACACCAGGAGGGGCGCCACTGGGGGCGGGGAGCTGTTTTTT.

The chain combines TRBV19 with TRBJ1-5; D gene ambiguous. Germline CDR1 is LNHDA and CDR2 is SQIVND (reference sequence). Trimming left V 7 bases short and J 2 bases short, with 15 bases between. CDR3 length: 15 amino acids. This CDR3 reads CASKKKIGGNQPQHF. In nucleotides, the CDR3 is TGTGCCAGTAAAAAAAAAATCGGTGGCAATCAGCCCCAGCATTTT.

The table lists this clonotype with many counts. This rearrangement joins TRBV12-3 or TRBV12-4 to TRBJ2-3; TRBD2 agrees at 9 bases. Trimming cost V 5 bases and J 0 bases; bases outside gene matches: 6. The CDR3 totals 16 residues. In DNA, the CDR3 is TGTGCCAGCAGTCAAGGGACTAGCTCTAGCACAGATACGCAGTATTTT. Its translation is CASSQGTSSSTDTQYF.

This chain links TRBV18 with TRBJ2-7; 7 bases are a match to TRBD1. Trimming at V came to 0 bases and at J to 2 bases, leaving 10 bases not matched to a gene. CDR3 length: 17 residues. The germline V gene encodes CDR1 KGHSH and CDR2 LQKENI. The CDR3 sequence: CASSPPLRVTGPYEQYF. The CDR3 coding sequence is TGTGCCAGCTCACCACCATTACGGGTGACAGGGCCCTACGAGCAGTACTTC.

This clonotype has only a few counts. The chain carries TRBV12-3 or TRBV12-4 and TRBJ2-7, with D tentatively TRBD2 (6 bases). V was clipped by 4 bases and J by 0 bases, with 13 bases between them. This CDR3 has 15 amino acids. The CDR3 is CASSSGTGVSYEQYF. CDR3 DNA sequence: TGTGCCAGCAGTTCAGGGACTGGGGTCTCCTACGAGCAGTACTTC.

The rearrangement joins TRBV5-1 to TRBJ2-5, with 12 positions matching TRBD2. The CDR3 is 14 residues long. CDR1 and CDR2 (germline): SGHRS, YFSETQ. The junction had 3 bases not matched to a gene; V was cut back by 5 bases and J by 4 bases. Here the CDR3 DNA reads TGCGCCAGCAGTAAGACTAGCGGGGGAGAGACCCAGTACTTC. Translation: CASSKTSGGETQYF. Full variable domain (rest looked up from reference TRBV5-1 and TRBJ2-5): KAGVTQTPRYLIKTRGQQVTLSCSPISGHRSVSWYQQTPGQGLQFLFEYFSETQRNKGNFPGRFSGRQFSNSRSEMNVSTLELGDSALYLCASSKTSGGETQYFGPGTRLLVL.

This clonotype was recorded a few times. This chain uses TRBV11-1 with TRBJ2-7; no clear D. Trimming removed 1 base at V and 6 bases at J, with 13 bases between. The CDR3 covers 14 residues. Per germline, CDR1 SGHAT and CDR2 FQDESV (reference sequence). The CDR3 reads CASSLVAGRVEQYF. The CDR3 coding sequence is TGTGCCAGCAGCTTAGTTGCAGGTCGGGTCGAGCAGTACTTC.

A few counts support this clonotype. The CDR3 coding sequence is TGCGCCAGCAGCCCGGACAGGTCCCCGAACACTGAAGCTTTCTTT. As protein: CASSPDRSPNTEAFF. This chain joins TRBV4-1 and TRBJ1-1, with TRBD1 identical over 7 bases. With V trimmed by 4 bases and J by 1 base, 6 bases remained unmatched. CDR1 and CDR2 from the germline V gene are MGHRA and YSYEKL. This CDR3 is 15 amino acids long.

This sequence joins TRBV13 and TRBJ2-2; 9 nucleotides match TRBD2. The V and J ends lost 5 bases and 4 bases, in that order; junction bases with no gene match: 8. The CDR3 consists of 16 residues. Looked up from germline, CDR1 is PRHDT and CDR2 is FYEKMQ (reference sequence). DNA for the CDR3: TGTGCCAGCAGCCCCACGACTAGCGGATCCACCGGGGAGCTGTTTTTT. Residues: CASSPTTSGSTGELFF.

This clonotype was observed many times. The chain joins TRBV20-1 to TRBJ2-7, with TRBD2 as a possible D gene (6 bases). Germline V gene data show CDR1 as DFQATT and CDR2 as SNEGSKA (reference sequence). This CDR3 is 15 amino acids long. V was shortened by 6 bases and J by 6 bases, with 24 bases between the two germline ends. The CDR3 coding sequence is TGCAGTGCCGGAACAAGGCGGGGCCCAAGTTCCGAGCAGTACTTC. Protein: CSAGTRRGPSSEQYF.

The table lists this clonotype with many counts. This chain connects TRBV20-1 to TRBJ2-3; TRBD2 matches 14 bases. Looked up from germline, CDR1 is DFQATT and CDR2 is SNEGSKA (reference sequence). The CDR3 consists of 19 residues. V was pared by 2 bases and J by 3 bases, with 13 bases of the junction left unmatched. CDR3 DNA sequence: TGCAGTGCTAGATCCGGACTAGCGGGGGGCCTAGCGGGAACAGATACGCAGTATTTT. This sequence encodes CSARSGLAGGLAGTDTQYF.

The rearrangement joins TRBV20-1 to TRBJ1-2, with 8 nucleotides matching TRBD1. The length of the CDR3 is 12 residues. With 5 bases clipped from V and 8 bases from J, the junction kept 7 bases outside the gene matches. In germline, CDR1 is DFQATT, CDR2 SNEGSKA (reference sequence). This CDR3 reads CSAARTGNGYTF. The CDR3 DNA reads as TGCAGTGCTGCCAGGACAGGGAACGGCTACACCTTC.

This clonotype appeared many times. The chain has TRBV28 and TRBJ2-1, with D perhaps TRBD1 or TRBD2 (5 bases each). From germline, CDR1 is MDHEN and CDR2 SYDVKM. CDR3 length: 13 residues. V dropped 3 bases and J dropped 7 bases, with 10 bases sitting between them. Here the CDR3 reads CASSFRGWNEQFF. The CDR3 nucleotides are TGTGCCAGCAGTTTCCGGGGCTGGAATGAGCAGTTCTTC.

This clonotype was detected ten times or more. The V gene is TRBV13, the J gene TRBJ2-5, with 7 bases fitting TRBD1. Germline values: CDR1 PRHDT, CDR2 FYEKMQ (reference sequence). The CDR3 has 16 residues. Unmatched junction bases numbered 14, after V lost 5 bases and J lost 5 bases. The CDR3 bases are TGTGCCAGCAGCAACGTGGGCAGGGGGATGGGCGAGACCCAGTACTTC. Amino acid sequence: CASSNVGRGMGETQYF.

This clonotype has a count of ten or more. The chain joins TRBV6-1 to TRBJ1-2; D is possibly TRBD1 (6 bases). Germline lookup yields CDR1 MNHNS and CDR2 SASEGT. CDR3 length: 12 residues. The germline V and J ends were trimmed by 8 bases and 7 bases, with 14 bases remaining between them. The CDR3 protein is CASGSGAGGYTF. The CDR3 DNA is TGTGCCAGCGGTTCGGGGGCTGGTGGCTACACCTTC.

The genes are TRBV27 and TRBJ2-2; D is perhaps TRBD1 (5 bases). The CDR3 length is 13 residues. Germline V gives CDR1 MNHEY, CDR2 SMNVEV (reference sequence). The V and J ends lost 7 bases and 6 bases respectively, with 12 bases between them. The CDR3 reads CASTPGSAGELFF. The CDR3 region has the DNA TGTGCCAGCACCCCAGGGTCTGCCGGGGAGCTGTTTTTT.

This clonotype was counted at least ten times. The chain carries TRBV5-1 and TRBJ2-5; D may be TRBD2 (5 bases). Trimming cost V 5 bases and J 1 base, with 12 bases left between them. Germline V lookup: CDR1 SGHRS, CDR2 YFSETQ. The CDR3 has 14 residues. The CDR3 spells CASRAAAPQETQYF. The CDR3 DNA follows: TGCGCCAGCAGAGCGGCGGCACCCCAAGAGACCCAGTACTTC.

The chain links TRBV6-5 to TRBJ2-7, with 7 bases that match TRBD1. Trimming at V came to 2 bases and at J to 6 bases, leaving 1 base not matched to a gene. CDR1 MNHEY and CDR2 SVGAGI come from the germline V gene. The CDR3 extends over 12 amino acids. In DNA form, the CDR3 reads TGTGCCAGCAGTTACGGACAGGTCGAGCAGTACTTC. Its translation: CASSYGQVEQYF.

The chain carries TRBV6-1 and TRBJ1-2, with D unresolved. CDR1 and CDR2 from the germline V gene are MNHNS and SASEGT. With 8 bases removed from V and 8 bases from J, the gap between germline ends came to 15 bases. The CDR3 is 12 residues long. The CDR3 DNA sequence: TGTGCCAGCTCTTGGGGTTCCGGGGGCTACACCTTC. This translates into CASSWGSGGYTF.